This T cell receptor beta chain was retrieved from a study of blood T cell repertoires in COVID-19. The overall study: Acute and convalescent COVID-19 specimens originated in the United States, Italy and Spain. In each case, the material was cDNA or gDNA derived from T cells, B-cell-depleted T cells, or PBMCs.

Authors' methods: Nucleated cell number was recorded as an estimate derived from reference gene primer amplification. Produced via immunoSEQ multiplex PCR; TCRdb's table is partial and in-frame only. V and J calls plus clone size are reproduced from that table; the DNA served to infer D and trimming. The sample includes about 250,000 clones, approximately 85% of them seen just once. CDR1 is LNHNV, CDR2 YYDKDF, per germline (reference sequence). CDR3 length: 16 residues. The V and J ends lost 1 base and 3 bases respectively, with 12 bases between them. Sequenced material: peripheral blood. The chain recombines TRBV15 with TRBJ1-4, with a weak D call TRBD1 (5 bases). This TCR was recovered from a woman aged 25-40 years with acute or convalescent COVID-19. CDR3 sequence reads: CATSRALTDPNEKLFF. The CDR3 DNA reads TGTGCCACCAGCAGAGCTCTGACAGATCCTAATGAAAAACTGTTTTTT.